This TCR beta chain originates from a study of shared clonotypes between healthy human individuals (dated by TCRdb to 2020 to 2022). In terms of the full investigation: The cohort comprised a couple of women and three men aged 18 to 49 years. For each donor, CD4 naive and CD4 memory were each given three plates, CD8 naive was given two plates, and CD8 memory was given one plate. The study deeply sequenced blood TCR repertoires of five healthy adults to estimate repertoire size and the extent of clonotype sharing between individuals. Libraries were prepared and TCR repertoires were sequenced by different laboratories using diverse techniques, in order to increase sequencing depth and limit assay-specific biases. Per donor, leukapheresis produced somewhere between about 0.8 and 9 billion PBMCs. The paper as a whole reports these results and caveats: Around 5% of naive CD4, 3.5% of naive CD8, roughly 2.5% of memory CD4, and about 0.4% of memory CD8 clonotypes were shared across a few donors. Sampling was restricted to blood, and TCR repertoires in tissue are likely to differ from TCR repertoires in blood. Pairwise subsampling led to the expectation that sequencing depth would affect the degree of clonotype sharing among donors. Incomplete sequencing was indicated by rarefaction of sorted-subset datasets, despite the large sequencing depth. Because the study included only a small number of donors, the genetic and exposure-history diversity represented was limited. Compared with non-shared clonotypes, the clonotypes found in all four sorted-subset donors had higher generation probabilities. Larger estimated clonotype richness was generally found for naive subsets than for memory subsets.

Using the deep immunoSEQ assay, multiplex PCR amplified TCR CDR3 regions from genomic DNA. Extracted genomic DNA from each cell subset was distributed evenly across all wells of several immunoSEQ 96-well plates, and each plate was treated as a replicate. For sorted subsets, approximately 190 ng genomic DNA, equal to 30,000 to 35,000 T cell genomes, was loaded into each replicate PCR. The purified libraries were quantified using a Qubit 3.0 fluorometer, sized with a Bioanalyzer 2100, and then quantified again using the KAPA Library Quantification kit. A separate single-read 150-cycle Illumina NextSeq 550 flow cell was used to sequence each immunoSEQ 96-well plate. Per the authors' processing: Because the immunoSEQ output included only junctional sequences and no quality scores, the filtering could not be the same as the filtering used for full-length reads. Sequences were annotated with PyIR, a Python wrapper for IgBLAST v1.9, using IMGT germline references to assign V/J genes and CDR3. Reads were removed for weak V/J assignments (E-value above 1e-6), missing CDR3, stop codons, out-of-frame junctions, or ambiguous translated residues. V3J clonotypes were defined as sequences sharing the same inferred V gene, J gene, and CDR3 amino acid sequence. Percentage overlap between repertoires was calculated by dividing the number of shared unique clonotypes by the size of the smaller repertoire. Repertoire richness was assessed with RTK rarefaction, the Chao1 estimator, and Recon v2.1 estimates of unobserved clonotypes. Generation probabilities for all TCRbeta clonotypes obtained by the gDNA method from four donors were computed using OLGA. In TCRdb, the immuneACCESS table is reduced to in-frame sequences with V and J assigned. These tables do not hold every clone; where another copy was compared, an unresolved V gene accounts for under half, and the others remain unexplained. V and J calls and clone size come straight from that table; D and trimming were deduced from the DNA. In all, the sample holds a few hundred thousand clones, and roughly 91% of those were seen once. Jointly, the top ten make up under 20% of the sample.

The donors were healthy, HIV-negative adults with no recently reported acute infections or vaccinations. Only Caucasian adults living in Nashville, Tennessee, USA were represented among the donors. CD8 memory samples were composed of magnetically selected CD45RO+ cells combined with CCR7-negative CD45RA+ effector memory (TemRA) cells. Blood was obtained by leukapheresis, after which PBMCs were separated by Ficoll-Histopaque density gradient centrifugation and cryopreserved in liquid nitrogen vapor phase. Analytical flow cytometry was used to check the purity and quantity of every magnetically sorted T cell population. Genomic DNA was isolated from every sorted fraction and measured by UV absorbance on a Nanodrop 2000c. Regarding this clone: The antigen it recognizes is unknown. Within one base of it there is no much larger clone, and no base qualities were kept.

The CDR3 covers 12 residues, taking in both the cysteine and the phenylalanine. Kept here is only the CDR3 DNA, which spans 36 bases and is read in frame from base 1. Trimming removed 10 bases from V and 0 bases from J, leaving 9 bases between the germline ends. CDR1 MNHEY and CDR2 SVGAGI are derived from the germline V gene. The sequenced material came from memory CD8+ T cells sorted from blood. In the paper's terms, the cell subset or site label means: CD45RO+ cells pooled with CCR7-negative TemRA cells. The chain is assembled from TRBV6-5 and TRBJ1-1; a confident D gene designation cannot be given. The origin of this receptor is a man between 18 and 29 years old in good health. The DNA sequence is as follows: TGTGCCACAGGACGGCTGAACACTGAAGCTTTCTTT. Translated, it gives CATGRLNTEAFF.